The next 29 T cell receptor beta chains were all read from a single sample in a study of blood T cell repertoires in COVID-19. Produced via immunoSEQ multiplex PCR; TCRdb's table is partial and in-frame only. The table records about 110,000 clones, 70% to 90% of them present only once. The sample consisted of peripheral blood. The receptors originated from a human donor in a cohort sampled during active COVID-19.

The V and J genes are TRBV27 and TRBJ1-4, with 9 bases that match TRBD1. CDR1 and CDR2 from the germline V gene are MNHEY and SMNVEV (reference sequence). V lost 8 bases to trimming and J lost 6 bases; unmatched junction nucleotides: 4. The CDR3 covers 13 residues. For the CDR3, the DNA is TGTGCCAGCGGGACAGGGATGTATGAAAAACTGTTTTTT. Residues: CASGTGMYEKLFF. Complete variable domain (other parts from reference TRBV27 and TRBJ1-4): EAQVTQNPRYLITVTGKKLTVTCSQNMNHEYMSWYRQDPGLGLRQIYYSMNVEVTDKGDVPEGYKVSRKEKRNFPLILESPSPNQTSLYFCASGTGMYEKLFFGSGTQLSVL.

CDR3 sequence: CASSSGTEAFF. The CDR3 nucleotides read TGTGCCAGCAGCTCGGGAACTGAAGCTTTCTTT. This chain joins TRBV9 and TRBJ1-1; D gene unclear. The ends were cut back, 4 bases at V and 5 bases at J, with 6 bases in the middle. The germline V gene encodes CDR1 SGDLS and CDR2 YYNGEE. The CDR3 runs to 11 residues.

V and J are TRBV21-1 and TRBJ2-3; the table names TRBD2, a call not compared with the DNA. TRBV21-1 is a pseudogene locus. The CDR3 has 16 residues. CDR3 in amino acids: CASSKNGAGGSDTQYF. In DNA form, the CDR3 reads TGTGCCAGCAGCAAAAATGGAGCGGGAGGGTCGGATACGCAGTATTTT.

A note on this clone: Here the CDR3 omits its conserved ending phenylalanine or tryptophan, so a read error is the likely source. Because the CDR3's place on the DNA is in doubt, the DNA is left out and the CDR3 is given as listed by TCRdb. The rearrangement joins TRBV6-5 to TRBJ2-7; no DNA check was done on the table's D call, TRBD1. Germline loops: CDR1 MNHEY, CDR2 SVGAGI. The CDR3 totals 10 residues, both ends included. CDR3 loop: CASRSGTDCY.

As DNA, the CDR3 is TGCGCCAGCAGCCCCGCGGACAGGGGGCGAACTGAAGCTTTCTTT. This codes for CASSPADRGRTEAFF. The rearrangement joins TRBV4-3 to TRBJ1-1; 11 bases map to TRBD1. The CDR3 runs 15 residues. Germline trimming cut 4 bases from V and 5 bases from J; bases unmatched to any gene: 6. Germline V lookup: CDR1 LGHNA, CDR2 YSLEER.

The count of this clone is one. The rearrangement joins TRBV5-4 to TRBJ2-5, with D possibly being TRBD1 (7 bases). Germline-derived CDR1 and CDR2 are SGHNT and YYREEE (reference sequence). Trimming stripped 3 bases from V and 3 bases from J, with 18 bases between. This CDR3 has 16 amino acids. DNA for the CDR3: TGTGCCAGCAGCTACCCCCAGGGGGGTGGTAAAGAGACCCAGTACTTC. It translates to CASSYPQGGGKETQYF.

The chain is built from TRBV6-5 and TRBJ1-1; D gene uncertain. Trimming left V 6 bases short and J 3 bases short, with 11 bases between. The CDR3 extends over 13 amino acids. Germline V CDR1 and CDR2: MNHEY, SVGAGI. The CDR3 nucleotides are TGTGCCAGCAGATTCCACAGCTACACTGAAGCTTTCTTT. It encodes CASRFHSYTEAFF.

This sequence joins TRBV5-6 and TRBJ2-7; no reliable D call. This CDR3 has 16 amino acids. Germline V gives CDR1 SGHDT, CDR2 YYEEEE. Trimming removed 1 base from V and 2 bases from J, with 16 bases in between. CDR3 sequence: CASSLYEHPPTYEQYF. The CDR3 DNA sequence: TGTGCCAGCAGCTTGTATGAACATCCACCGACCTACGAGCAGTACTTC. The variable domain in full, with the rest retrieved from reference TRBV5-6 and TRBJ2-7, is DAGVTQSPTHLIKTRGQQVTLRCSPKSGHDTVSWYQQALGQGPQFIFQYYEEEERQRGNFPDRFSGHQFPNYSSELNVNALLLGDSALYLCASSLYEHPPTYEQYFGPGTRLTVT.

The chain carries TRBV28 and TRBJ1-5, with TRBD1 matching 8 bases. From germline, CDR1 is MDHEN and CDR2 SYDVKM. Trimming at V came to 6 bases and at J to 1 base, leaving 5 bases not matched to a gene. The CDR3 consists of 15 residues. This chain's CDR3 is CASSLDRGSNQPQHF. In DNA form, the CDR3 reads TGTGCCAGCAGCCTCGACAGGGGAAGCAATCAGCCCCAGCATTTT.

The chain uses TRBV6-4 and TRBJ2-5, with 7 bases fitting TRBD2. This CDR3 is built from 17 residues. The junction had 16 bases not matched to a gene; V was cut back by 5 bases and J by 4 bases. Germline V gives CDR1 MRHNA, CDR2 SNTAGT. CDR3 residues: CASSSRSRLALSETQYF. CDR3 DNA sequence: TGTGCCAGCAGTTCCCGGTCGAGACTAGCCCTTTCAGAGACCCAGTACTTC.

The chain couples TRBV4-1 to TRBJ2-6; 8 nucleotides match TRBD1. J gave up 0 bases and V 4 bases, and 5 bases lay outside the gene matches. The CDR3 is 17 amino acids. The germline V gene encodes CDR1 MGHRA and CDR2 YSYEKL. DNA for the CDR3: TGCGCCAGCAGCCCTGGACAGGGAAACTCTGGGGCCAACGTCCTGACTTTC. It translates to CASSPGQGNSGANVLTF.

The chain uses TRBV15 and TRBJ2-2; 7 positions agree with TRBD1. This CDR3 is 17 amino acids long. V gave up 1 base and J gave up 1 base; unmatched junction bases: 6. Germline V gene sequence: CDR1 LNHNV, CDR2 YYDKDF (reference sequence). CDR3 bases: TGTGCCACCAGCAGAGGAGTGGGGGACAGGAACACCGGGGAGCTGTTTTTT. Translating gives CATSRGVGDRNTGELFF.

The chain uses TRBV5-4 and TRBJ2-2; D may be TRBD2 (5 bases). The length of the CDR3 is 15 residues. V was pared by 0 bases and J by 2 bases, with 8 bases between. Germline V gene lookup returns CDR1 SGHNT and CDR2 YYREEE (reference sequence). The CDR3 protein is CASSLAGRNTGELFF. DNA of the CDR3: TGTGCCAGCAGCTTGGCGGGGAGAAACACCGGGGAGCTGTTTTTT.

In DNA, the CDR3 is TGTGCCAGCTCACCTCTGGGGACAGGGGTTGGGAATTCACCCCTCCACTTT. It encodes CASSPLGTGVGNSPLHF. The chain recombines TRBV18 with TRBJ1-6; 10 positions agree with TRBD1. Germline loops: CDR1 KGHSH, CDR2 LQKENI. The CDR3 spans 17 residues. Trimming cost V 3 bases and J 7 bases; bases outside gene matches: 9.

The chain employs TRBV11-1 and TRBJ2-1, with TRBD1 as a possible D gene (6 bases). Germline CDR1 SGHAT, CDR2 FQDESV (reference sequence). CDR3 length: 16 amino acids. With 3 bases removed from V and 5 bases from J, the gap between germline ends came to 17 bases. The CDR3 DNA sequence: TGTGCCAGCAGCTTGTCCAGGGGAAGTCCTCACAATGAGCAGTTCTTC. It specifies CASSLSRGSPHNEQFF.

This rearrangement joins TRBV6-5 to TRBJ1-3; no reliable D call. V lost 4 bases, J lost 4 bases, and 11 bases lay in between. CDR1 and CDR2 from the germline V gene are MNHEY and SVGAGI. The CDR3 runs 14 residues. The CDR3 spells CASSLTLAGNTIYF. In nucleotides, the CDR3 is TGTGCCAGCAGTTTAACCCTCGCGGGAAACACCATATATTTT.

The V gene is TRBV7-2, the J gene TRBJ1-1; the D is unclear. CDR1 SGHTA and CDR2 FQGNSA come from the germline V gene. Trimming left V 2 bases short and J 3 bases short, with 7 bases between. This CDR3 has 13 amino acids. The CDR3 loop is CASSLTGHTEAFF. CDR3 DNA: TGTGCCAGCAGCTTAACCGGTCACACTGAAGCTTTCTTT.

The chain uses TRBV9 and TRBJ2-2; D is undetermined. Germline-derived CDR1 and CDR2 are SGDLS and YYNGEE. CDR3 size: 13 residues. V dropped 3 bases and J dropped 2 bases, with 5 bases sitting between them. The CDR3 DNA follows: TGTGCCAGCAGCGCCATTAACACCGGGGAGCTGTTTTTT. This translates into CASSAINTGELFF.

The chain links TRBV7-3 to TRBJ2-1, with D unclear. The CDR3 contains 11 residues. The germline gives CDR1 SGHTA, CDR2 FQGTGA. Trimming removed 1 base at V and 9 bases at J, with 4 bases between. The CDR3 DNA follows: TGTGCCAGCAGCTTAAGCGGTGAGCAGTTCTTC. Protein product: CASSLSGEQFF.

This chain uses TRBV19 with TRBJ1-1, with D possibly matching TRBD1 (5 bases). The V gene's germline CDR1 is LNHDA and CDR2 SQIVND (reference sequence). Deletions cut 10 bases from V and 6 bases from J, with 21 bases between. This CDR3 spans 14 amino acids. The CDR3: CATQELRGGAEAFF. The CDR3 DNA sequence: TGTGCCACACAGGAACTCCGGGGGGGGGCTGAAGCTTTCTTT.

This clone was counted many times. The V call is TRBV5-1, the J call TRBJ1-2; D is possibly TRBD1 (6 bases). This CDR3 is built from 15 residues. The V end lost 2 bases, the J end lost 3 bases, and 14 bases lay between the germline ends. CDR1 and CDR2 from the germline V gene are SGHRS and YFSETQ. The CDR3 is CASSLTPGDDYGYTF. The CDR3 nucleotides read TGCGCCAGCAGCTTAACCCCAGGGGATGACTATGGCTACACCTTC.

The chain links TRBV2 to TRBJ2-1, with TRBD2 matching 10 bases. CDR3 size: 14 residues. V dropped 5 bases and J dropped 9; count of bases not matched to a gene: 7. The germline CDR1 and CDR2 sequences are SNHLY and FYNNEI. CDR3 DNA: TGTGCCAGCAGTCCTAGCGGGAGTTTGGGTGAGCAGTTCTTC. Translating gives CASSPSGSLGEQFF.

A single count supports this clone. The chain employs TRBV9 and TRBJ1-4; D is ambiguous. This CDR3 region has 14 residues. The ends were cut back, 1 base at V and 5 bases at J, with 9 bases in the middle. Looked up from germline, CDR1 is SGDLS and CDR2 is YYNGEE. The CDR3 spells CASSVHPVNEKLFF. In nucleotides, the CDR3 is TGTGCCAGCAGCGTACATCCGGTAAATGAAAAACTGTTTTTT.

This CDR3 reads CASSSQGFGEQYF. For the CDR3, the DNA is TGTGCCAGCAGTTCACAGGGTTTCGGCGAGCAGTACTTC. This chain uses TRBV6-6 with TRBJ2-7; TRBD1 might be the D (6 bases). CDR1 is MNHNY, CDR2 SVGAGI, per germline (reference sequence). The CDR3 sequence is 13 residues long. With 4 bases removed from V and 6 bases from J, the gap between germline ends came to 13 bases.

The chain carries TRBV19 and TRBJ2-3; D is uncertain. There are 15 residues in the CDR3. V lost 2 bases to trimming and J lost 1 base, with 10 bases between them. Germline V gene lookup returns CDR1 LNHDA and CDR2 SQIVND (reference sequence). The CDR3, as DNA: TGTGCCAGTAGTATAACCAGGTTCGGCACAGATACGCAGTATTTT. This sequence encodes CASSITRFGTDTQYF.

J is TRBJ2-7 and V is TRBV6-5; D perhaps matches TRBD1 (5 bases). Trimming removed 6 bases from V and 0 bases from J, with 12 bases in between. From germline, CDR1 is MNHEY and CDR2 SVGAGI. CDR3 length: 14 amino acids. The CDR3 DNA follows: TGTGCCAGCAGCAATACAGGATTCTCCTACGAGCAGTACTTC. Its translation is CASSNTGFSYEQYF.

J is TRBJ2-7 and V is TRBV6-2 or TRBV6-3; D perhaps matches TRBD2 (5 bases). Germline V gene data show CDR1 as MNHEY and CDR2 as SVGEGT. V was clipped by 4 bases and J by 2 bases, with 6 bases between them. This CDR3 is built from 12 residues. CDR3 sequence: CASSLATYEQYF. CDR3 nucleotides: TGTGCCAGCAGTTTAGCGACCTACGAGCAGTACTTC.

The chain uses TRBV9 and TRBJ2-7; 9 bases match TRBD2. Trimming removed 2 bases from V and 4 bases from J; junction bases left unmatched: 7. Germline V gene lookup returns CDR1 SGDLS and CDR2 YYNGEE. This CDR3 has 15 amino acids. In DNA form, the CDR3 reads TGTGCCAGCAGCGTGGGAGGGCTAGCGGGGTACGAGCAGTACTTC. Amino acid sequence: CASSVGGLAGYEQYF.

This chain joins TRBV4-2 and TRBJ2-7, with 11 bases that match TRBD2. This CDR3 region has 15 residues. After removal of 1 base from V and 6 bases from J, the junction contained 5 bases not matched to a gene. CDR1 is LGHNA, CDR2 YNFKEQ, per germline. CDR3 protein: CASSQGLAGGGEQYF. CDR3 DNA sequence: TGTGCCAGCAGCCAAGGCCTAGCGGGGGGTGGCGAGCAGTACTTC.